Each of the 9 T cell receptor beta chains below was sequenced from the same sample in a study of blood T cell repertoires in COVID-19. The table came from immunoSEQ multiplex PCR; TCRdb's copy has only in-frame clones and leaves some out. This sample has some 80,000 clones, with less than 90% found just once. The sequenced material came from peripheral blood. These receptors were taken from a human donor in a cohort sampled during active COVID-19.

This clone was seen only once. This chain joins TRBV21-1 and TRBJ2-1; the listed D gene, TRBD2, was not tested against the DNA. TRBV21-1 is deemed a pseudogene. The CDR3 runs 18 residues. CDR3 coding DNA: TGTGCCAGCAGCGCGATATCGGTCGGACTAGCGGGGGGACCGTGGCAGTTCTTC. This codes for CASSAISVGLAGGPWQFF.

J is TRBJ2-7 and V is TRBV7-2; D uncertain. Trimming took 5 bases from V and 5 from J, leaving 19 bases between them. Germline V gene lookup returns CDR1 SGHTA and CDR2 FQGNSA. The CDR3 sequence is 15 residues long. CDR3 bases: TGTGCCAGCAGCAGTTACCATGGCAGTCTTAACGAGCAGTACTTC. Translated: CASSSYHGSLNEQYF.

The chain couples TRBV5-1 to TRBJ2-2; 9 bases align to TRBD2. CDR3 length: 17 residues. V shed 2 bases and J 2 bases; nucleotides not matched to a gene: 7. Germline V gene data show CDR1 as SGHRS and CDR2 as YFSETQ. CDR3 residues: CASSLFQRGANTGELFF. The CDR3 DNA follows: TGCGCCAGCAGCTTATTCCAGCGGGGGGCAAACACCGGGGAGCTGTTTTTT.

The V gene is TRBV28, the J gene TRBJ1-2, with D tentatively TRBD1 (5 bases). Deletions cut 2 bases from V and 8 bases from J, with 9 bases between. In germline, CDR1 is MDHEN, CDR2 SYDVKM. The CDR3 has 12 residues. CDR3 region: CASSLGAGGYTF. CDR3 DNA: TGTGCCAGCAGTTTAGGGGCAGGGGGCTACACCTTC.

The rearrangement uses TRBV10-3 and TRBJ2-3; D is unresolved. V was clipped by 11 bases and J by 3 bases, with 12 bases between them. The CDR3 runs to 12 residues. Germline values: CDR1 ENHRY, CDR2 SYGVKD. The CDR3 spells CAAGGATDTQYF. CDR3 in DNA: TGTGCCGCTGGCGGCGCGACAGATACGCAGTATTTT.

The chain has TRBV23-1 and TRBJ1-4; the D gene is possibly TRBD1 (5 bases). TRBV23-1 is filed as an ORF, its function uncertain. The CDR3 spans 13 residues. V lost 11 bases and J 6 bases, leaving 16 bases between the germline ends. CDR3 sequence: CAPKGPDDEKLFF. CDR3 nucleotides: TGCGCCCCGAAGGGGCCGGATGATGAAAAACTGTTTTTT.

The chain uses TRBV6-5 and TRBJ1-1; TRBD1 aligns across 9 bases. The CDR3 totals 14 residues. The germline V gene has CDR1 MNHEY and CDR2 SVGAGI. With V trimmed by 6 bases and J by 0 bases, 2 bases remained unmatched. The CDR3, as DNA: TGTGCCAGCAGGGGGACAGGGATGAACACTGAAGCTTTCTTT. This sequence encodes CASRGTGMNTEAFF.

J is TRBJ1-5 and V is TRBV19, with 7 bases matching TRBD1. V shed 8 bases, J shed 7 bases, and the junction held 8 bases outside the gene matches. The CDR3 is made up of 13 amino acids. CDR1 and CDR2 from the germline V gene are LNHDA and SQIVND (reference sequence). CDR3 in amino acids: CASEQGQQQPQHF. DNA of the CDR3: TGTGCCAGTGAACAGGGGCAGCAGCAGCCCCAGCATTTT.

V is TRBV28 and J is TRBJ1-6; the D is unclear. V dropped 6 bases and J dropped 8 bases, with 17 bases sitting between them. CDR3 length: 15 amino acids. Germline V gives CDR1 MDHEN, CDR2 SYDVKM. The CDR3 DNA reads TGTGCCAGCAGCCCGTTGAGAGGGTCTCATTCACCCCTCCACTTT. It yields the protein CASSPLRGSHSPLHF.